Reported below is one TCR beta chain. The participants were between roughly 18 and 90 years old and came from about two dozen US areas. The data originate from a study of blood T cell repertoires in COVID-19. Study context: Some COVID-19 samples were acute and others convalescent; all came from the United States, Italy and Spain. T cells, B-cell-depleted T cells, or PBMCs supplied cDNA or gDNA.

Original data processing: Nucleated cell counts were estimated from reference gene primer amplification. Clones were read by immunoSEQ multiplex PCR, and TCRdb kept only the in-frame ones, dropping some. V and J calls and clone size are given by that table; D and trimming were obtained from the DNA. The profile shows fewer than 350,000 clones, roughly nine tenths of them singletons. Germline values: CDR1 PRHDT, CDR2 FYEKMQ (reference sequence). With V trimmed by 5 bases and J by 5 bases, 14 bases remained unmatched. This CDR3 spans 16 amino acids. Sequencing was done on a sample of PBMCs or T cells enriched from blood (not recorded which). The genes are TRBV13 and TRBJ2-7; 8 bases align to TRBD1. This clonotype was sampled from a man in his 60s who had recovered from COVID-19. The CDR3 loop is CASSARGRGEWDEQYF. The CDR3 coding sequence is TGTGCCAGCAGCGCCAGGGGGCGCGGGGAATGGGACGAGCAGTACTTC.